The table lists the clone carrying this TCR beta chain with many counts. Its specificity is unknown. This specimen comes from a study of prognosis after radiotherapy for stage I lung cancer. Other malignancies, prior chemotherapy and prior radiotherapy were absent in all patients, each of whom was node-negative on CT and PET/CT. On two occasions, one at each of two time points, six milliliters of peripheral blood were drawn. Trimming took off 2 bases at V and 1 base at J, with 9 bases between the two ends. CDR3 length equals 14 residues. Germline lookup yields CDR1 DFQATT and CDR2 SNEGSKA (reference sequence). TCR beta CDR3 was amplified from genomic DNA by two-round multiplex PCR. The use of primers specific to each TRBV and TRBJ gene characterized first-round PCR. TCRdb re-called the multiplex PCR reads through MiXCR, storing one row per CDR3 protein. The repertoire holds more than 9,500 distinct CDR3 sequences, with over 35% as singletons.

Study conclusions and caveats: Clone counts measured for unique TCRs fell after stereotactic body radiation therapy, median roughly 9,900 versus 7,200. Reportedly, TRBV and TRBJ gene usage differed by presence of metastases in patients.

The receptor comes from a donor over 45 with non-small cell lung cancer. Specimen: PBMCs, collected before or after stereotactic body radiation therapy (not recorded which). V and J are TRBV20-1 and TRBJ1-5, with a weak D call TRBD1 (5 bases). In DNA form, the CDR3 reads TGCAGTGCTAGAAGGGGATCGAGCAATCAGCCCCAGCATTTT. It encodes CSARRGSSNQPQHF.